The clone carrying this T cell receptor beta chain was observed a handful of times. The antigen remains undetermined. Trimming removed 3 bases from V and 6 bases from J, with 14 bases in between. CDR1 and CDR2 from the germline V gene are MGHRA and YSYEKL. This CDR3 is 14 amino acids long. Each CDR3 protein is one row after TCRdb ran MiXCR on the reads. The sample includes nearly 700,000 distinct CDR3 sequences, around 30% of them seen just once. This specimen comes from a study of T cell repertoires in cytomegalovirus infection. On the study more broadly: CMV infection plus the matching HLA type was flagged by public TCR beta signatures.

Study observations and caveats: Individuals carrying CMV plus the relevant HLA were identified by cumulative frequency of public TCR beta families. CMV-specific TCR beta clonotypes restricted by HLA-C dominated the ex vivo response.

The specimen comprised cultured PBMCs, sampled from culture after CMV antigen stimulation. This chain connects TRBV4-1 to TRBJ1-2; D unresolved. The source of this sequence is a human donor in good health (CMV status not recorded). Some clones in this sample may be carry-over from other donors' samples. The CDR3 nucleotides read TGCGCCAGCAGCCACCCGGTAGGGATAAATGGCTACACCTTC. Its protein is CASSHPVGINGYTF.